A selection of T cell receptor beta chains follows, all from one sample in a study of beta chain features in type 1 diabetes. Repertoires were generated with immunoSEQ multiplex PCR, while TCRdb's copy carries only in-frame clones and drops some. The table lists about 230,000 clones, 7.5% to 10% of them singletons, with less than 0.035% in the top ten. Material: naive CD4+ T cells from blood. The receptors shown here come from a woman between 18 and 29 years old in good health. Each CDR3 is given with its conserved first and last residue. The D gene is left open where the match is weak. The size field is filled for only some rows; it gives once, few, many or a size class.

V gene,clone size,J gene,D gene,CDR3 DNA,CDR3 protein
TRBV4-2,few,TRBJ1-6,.,TGTGCCAGCAGCCAAGATTTAACAGGGTGGAATTCACCCCTCCACTTT,CASSQDLTGWNSPLHF
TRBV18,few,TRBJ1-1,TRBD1,TGTGCCAGCTCGGGGACTCGGGACAGGAACACTGAAGCTTTCTTT,CASSGTRDRNTEAFF
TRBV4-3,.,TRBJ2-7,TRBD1,TGCGCCAGCAGCCCATCGGGACAGGAGACCTACGAGCAGTACTTC,CASSPSGQETYEQYF
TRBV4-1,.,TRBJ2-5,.,TGCGCCAGCAGCCAAGTTGCAGTCCAAGAGACCCAGTACTTC,CASSQVAVQETQYF
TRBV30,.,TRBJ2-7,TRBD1,TGTGCCTGCCGGGACAGGACCTACGAGCAGTACTTC,CACRDRTYEQYF
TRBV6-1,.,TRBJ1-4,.,TGTGCCAGCTCCTCCGGGACACAAGGTGAAAAACTGTTTTTT,CASSSGTQGEKLFF
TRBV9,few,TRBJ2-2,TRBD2,TGTGCCAGCAGCCCTGGGAGGGTAACCGGGGAGCTGTTTTTT,CASSPGRVTGELFF
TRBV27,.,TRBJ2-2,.,TGTGCCAGCAGTATACAGGGTGTCCCGTTGACCGGGGAGCTGTTTTTT,CASSIQGVPLTGELFF
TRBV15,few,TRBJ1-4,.,TGTGCCACCAGTGGAGGTGCAACTAATGAAAAACTGTTTTTT,CATSGGATNEKLFF
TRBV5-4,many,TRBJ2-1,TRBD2,TGTGCCAGCAGTTCCGGGACTAGCGGGACCGATGAGCAGTTCTTC,CASSSGTSGTDEQFF
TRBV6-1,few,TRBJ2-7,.,TGTGCCAGCAGTAAGAAGGGGGAGGGTCACGAGCAGTACTTC,CASSKKGEGHEQYF
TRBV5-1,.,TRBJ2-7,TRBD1,TGCGCCAGCAGGCGAACAGGGGCCTACGAGCAGTACTTC,CASRRTGAYEQYF
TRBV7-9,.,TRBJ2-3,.,TGTGCCAGCAGCTTAATATCCACAGATACGCAGTATTTT,CASSLISTDTQYF
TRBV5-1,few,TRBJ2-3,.,TGCGCCAGCAGCTTGGCCGGGCGGGGCACAGATACGCAGTATTTT,CASSLAGRGTDTQYF
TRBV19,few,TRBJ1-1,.,TGTGCCAGTAGTATATCGGCCGGGAAGAACACTGAAGCTTTCTTT,CASSISAGKNTEAFF
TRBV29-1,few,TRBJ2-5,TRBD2,TGCAGCGTACGTCGAATTAGCGGGAGTTCAGAGACCCAGTACTTC,CSVRRISGSSETQYF
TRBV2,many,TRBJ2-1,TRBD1,TGTGCCAGCAGTGTCTGGACAGGGAGGGAGCAGTTCTTC,CASSVWTGREQFF
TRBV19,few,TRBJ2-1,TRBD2,TGTGCCAGTAGTAGCGGGAGGTCCTACAATGAGCAGTTCTTC,CASSSGRSYNEQFF
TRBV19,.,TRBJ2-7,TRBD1,TGTGCCAGTAGTGAGGGACAGGGCCGCTACGAGCAGTACTTC,CASSEGQGRYEQYF
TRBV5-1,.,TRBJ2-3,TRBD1,TGCGCCAGCAGCTCCCGGACAGGGGCTAGTACCCGCACAGATACGCAGTATTTT,CASSSRTGASTRTDTQYF
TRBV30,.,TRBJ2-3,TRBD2,TGTGCCTGGAGTGCCGGGACTAGCGTGGCAGATACGCAGTATTTT,CAWSAGTSVADTQYF
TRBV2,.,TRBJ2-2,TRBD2,TGTGCCAGCAGTTTCCGTAGCGGGAGGAACACCGGGGAGCTGTTTTTT,CASSFRSGRNTGELFF
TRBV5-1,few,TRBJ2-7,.,TGCGCCAGCAGCTTGGCAGGGCCCCACGAGCAGTACTTC,CASSLAGPHEQYF
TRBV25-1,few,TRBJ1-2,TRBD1,TGTGCCAGCAGCTGGACAGGTCAGAACTATGGCTACACCTTC,CASSWTGQNYGYTF
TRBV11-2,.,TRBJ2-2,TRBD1,TGTGCCAGCAGCTTAAAAGGGACAGCCGTGAACACCGGGGAGCTGTTTTTT,CASSLKGTAVNTGELFF
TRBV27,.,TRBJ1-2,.,TGTGCCAGCAGTTTATCGGGGAGCAAAGGCTACACCTTC,CASSLSGSKGYTF
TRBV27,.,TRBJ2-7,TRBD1,TGTGCCAGCAGTTCTCGGACAGGCTACGAGCAGTACTTC,CASSSRTGYEQYF
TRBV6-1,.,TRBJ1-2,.,TGTGCCAGCAGTGAAGGTCGGGGAACCTATGGCTACACCTTC,CASSEGRGTYGYTF
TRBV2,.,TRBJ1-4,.,TGTGCCAGCAGTGATGAAGTGCCCTCGCTAGTGGAAAAACTGTTTTTT,CASSDEVPSLVEKLFF
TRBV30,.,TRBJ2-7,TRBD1,TGTGCCTGGACCGGGACAGGGGTTGCTTACGAGCAGTACTTC,CAWTGTGVAYEQYF
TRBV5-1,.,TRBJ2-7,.,TGCGCCAGCAGCTTGGCAGGGGCTGAAGGGCAGTACTTC,CASSLAGAEGQYF
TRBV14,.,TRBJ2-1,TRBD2,TGTGCCAGCAGCGTAGCTCCGGGACTAGCGGGGGGCAATGAGCAGTTCTTC,CASSVAPGLAGGNEQFF
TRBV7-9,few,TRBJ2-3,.,TGTGCCAGCAGCTTCGACGCCGGGACAGATACGCAGTATTTT,CASSFDAGTDTQYF
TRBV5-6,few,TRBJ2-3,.,TGTGCCAGCAGCCTAGTTGACAGCCCAGATACGCAGTATTTT,CASSLVDSPDTQYF
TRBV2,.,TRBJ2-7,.,TGTGCCAGCAGTGTGACGATTGGAGGCTCGAGCTCCTACGAGCAGTACTTC,CASSVTIGGSSSYEQYF
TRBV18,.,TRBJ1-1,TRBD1,TGTGCCAGCTCCGAGGGGGCGAACACTGAAGCTTTCTTT,CASSEGANTEAFF
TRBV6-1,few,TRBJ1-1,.,TGTGCCAGCAGCCCCTGGGGGCGGAACACTGAAGCTTTCTTT,CASSPWGRNTEAFF
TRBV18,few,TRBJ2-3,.,TGTGCCAGCTCACCAGCAGGAGATACGCAGTATTTT,CASSPAGDTQYF
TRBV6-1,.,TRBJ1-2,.,TGTGCCAGCAGTGAAGCGCGGTATGGCTACACCTTC,CASSEARYGYTF
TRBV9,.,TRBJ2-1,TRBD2,TGTGCCAGCAGCCCCGGGCCGGGGGGACCTAATGAGCAGTTCTTC,CASSPGPGGPNEQFF
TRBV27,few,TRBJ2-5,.,TGTGCCAGCAGTTCCCAGGCAGGGTACGGAGAGACCCAGTACTTC,CASSSQAGYGETQYF
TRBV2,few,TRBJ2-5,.,TGTGCCAGCAGTGCCCACACAGGGTCAGAGACCCAGTACTTC,CASSAHTGSETQYF
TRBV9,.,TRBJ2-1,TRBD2,TGTGCCAGCAGCGTAGTCAGCGGGGTCTCCTACAATGAGCAGTTCTTC,CASSVVSGVSYNEQFF